The source of this TCR beta chain is a study of glioma-infiltrating T cells. Points from the study as a whole: CDR3 overlap between tissue and blood was very small. Above-expected tissue-blood divergence occurred in all gliomas, most in low-grade ones.

CDR3 length equals 15 residues. CDR1 is SNHLY, CDR2 FYNNEI, per germline. V was clipped by 5 bases and J by 9 bases; unmatched bases: 10. This clonotype was counted a few times. Its antigen is still unknown. TCR alpha and beta CDR3 regions were amplified from RNA using iRepertoire nested multiplex PCR. TCRdb re-called the multiplex PCR reads with MiXCR, one entry per CDR3 protein. The sample contains approximately 120,000 distinct CDR3 sequences, about 25% of which appear only once. This receptor was obtained from a human donor with low-grade glioma or glioblastoma, undergoing nonglioma brain surgery, or in good health (not recorded which). The chain links TRBV2 to TRBJ2-1; 10 bases align to TRBD2. Sequencing was performed on glioma tissue, nonneoplastic brain tissue, or PBMCs (not recorded which). This chain's CDR3 is CASSRLLAGEGEQFF. The CDR3 nucleotides are TGTGCCAGCAGTCGCCTGCTAGCGGGAGAGGGTGAGCAGTTCTTC.